The 20 T cell receptor beta chains below were found in one sample sequenced in a study of T cells in Graves' hyperthyroidism and ophthalmopathy. Authors of the study amplified TCR beta CDR3 regions from RNA transcripts. HTBI primers were employed in a first-round RT-PCR of the TCR CDR3. Via MiXCR, TCRdb re-called the multiplex PCR reads, giving one row per CDR3 protein. The data hold 700,000 to 950,000 distinct CDR3 sequences, with 30% to 40% observed a single time. The sequenced sample was blood. Receptors were obtained from a woman aged 40 to 55 with Graves' hyperthyroidism.

The chain carries TRBV6-5 and TRBJ1-3, with D possibly being TRBD1 (5 bases). Germline CDR1 reads MNHEY; CDR2 reads SVGAGI. The CDR3 runs to 12 residues. The V end was cut by 5 bases, the J end by 9 bases, with 11 bases between. In nucleotides, the CDR3 is TGTGCCAGCAGTCGAGACAGTACCACCATATATTTT. Translating gives CASSRDSTTIYF.

This clonotype has just a few counts. This chain uses TRBV2 with TRBJ2-3; tentative D call: TRBD2 (6 bases). The CDR3 totals 14 residues. V lost 3 bases, J lost 6 bases, and 13 bases lay in between. Germline V gene data show CDR1 as SNHLY and CDR2 as FYNNEI. In DNA, the CDR3 is TGTGCCAGCAGTGATGGGACTCTGAAGGATACGCAGTATTTT. As protein: CASSDGTLKDTQYF.

This clonotype was seen a handful of times. The chain recombines TRBV18 with TRBJ2-7; D remains ambiguous. The CDR3 is made up of 13 amino acids. V lost 4 bases, J lost 4 bases, and 11 bases lay in between. In germline, CDR1 is KGHSH, CDR2 LQKENI. The CDR3 coding sequence is TGTGCCAGCTCACGGGCAGATCAGTACGAGCAGTACTTC. Translation gives CASSRADQYEQYF.

This clonotype has a count of ten or more. The chain's CDR3 is CSARRASGRQETQYF. The CDR3 DNA is TGCAGTGCTAGAAGGGCTAGCGGACGCCAAGAGACCCAGTACTTC. V usage is TRBV20-1 and J usage is TRBJ2-5, with TRBD2 identical over 7 bases. With V trimmed by 2 bases and J by 1 base, 7 bases remained unmatched. The CDR3 is 15 residues long. Germline V gives CDR1 DFQATT, CDR2 SNEGSKA (reference sequence).

This clonotype was observed at least ten times. The chain employs TRBV20-1 and TRBJ1-1; D might be TRBD1 (6 bases). Between the trimmed V and J ends, which lost 7 bases and 1 base, there was a span of 10 bases. The germline V gene encodes CDR1 DFQATT and CDR2 SNEGSKA (reference sequence). The CDR3 runs 12 residues. This CDR3 reads CSVDRSNTEAFF. The CDR3 DNA reads as TGCAGTGTCGACAGGTCGAACACTGAAGCTTTCTTT.

There are a few counts of this clonotype. This chain joins TRBV5-1 and TRBJ1-1; possible D gene TRBD1, 5 bases. Germline CDR1 and CDR2: SGHRS and YFSETQ. V was cut by 0 bases and J by 11 bases, with 20 bases left in between. The CDR3 loop spans 15 amino acids. The CDR3 DNA follows: TGCGCCAGCAGCTTGGCCGAATTGGGGACCTTGGACGCTTTCTTT. The encoded protein is CASSLAELGTLDAFF.

For this clonotype: The germline gene is not matched at one end of the junction; a read error may be the cause. The chain joins TRBV10-3 to TRBJ2-6; TRBD1 is a possible D gene (5 bases). The CDR3 has 20 residues. Germline V CDR1 and CDR2: ENHRY, SYGVKD. In DNA, the CDR3 is TGTGCCAGCAGTTACACCCCCAGGGTTCCTGAGGAATCTGGGGCCAACGTCCTGACTTTC. This encodes CASSYTPRVPEESGANVLTF.

This clonotype was seen ten or more times. The chain is built from TRBV29-1 and TRBJ2-7, with D unresolved. Germline-derived CDR1 and CDR2 are SQVTM and ANQGSEA. The CDR3 extends over 14 amino acids. V dropped 0 bases and J dropped 2 bases, with 11 bases sitting between them. The CDR3 DNA reads as TGCAGCGTTGAAGATCAAGGGCCGCCCTACGAGCAGTACTTC. Its protein product is CSVEDQGPPYEQYF.

This clonotype showed up many times. The rearrangement uses TRBV11-2 and TRBJ2-7; 7 bases are shared with TRBD2. Germline loops: CDR1 SGHAT, CDR2 FQNNGV. Losses at the gene ends were 4 bases for V and 3 bases for J; bases not matched to a gene: 12. This CDR3 comprises 16 residues. Here the CDR3 reads CASSSVAASGNYEQYF. DNA of the CDR3: TGTGCCAGCAGCTCGGTCGCAGCTAGCGGCAACTACGAGCAGTACTTC.

Concerning this clonotype itself: A read error may explain this, as a much larger clone is one base away. The rearrangement uses TRBV5-1 and TRBJ1-1; no definite D call. The CDR3 is 13 amino acids. Germline CDR1 reads SGHRS; CDR2 reads YFSETQ. Trimming removed 4 bases from V and 7 bases from J, with 14 bases in between. The CDR3 loop is CASSLGLTNEAFF. Written as DNA, the CDR3 is TGCGCCAGCAGCCTAGGACTGACAAATGAAGCTTTCTTT. Supplemented by reference TRBV5-1 and TRBJ1-1, the full variable domain reads KAGVTQTPRYLIKTRGQQVTLSCSPISGHRSVSWYQQTPGQGLQFLFEYFSETQRNKGNFPGRFSGRQFSNSRSEMNVSTLELGDSALYLCASSLGLTNEAFFGQGTRLTVV.

Regarding this clonotype: It may be a read error: a sequence one base away is much more abundant. The chain is built from TRBV7-9 and TRBJ1-4; TRBD1 is a possible D gene (6 bases). This CDR3 spans 16 amino acids. V lost 4 bases and J 10 bases, leaving 22 bases between the germline ends. CDR1 SEHNR and CDR2 FQNEAQ come from the germline V gene (reference sequence). CDR3 sequence (DNA): TGTGCCAGCAGCTCGAAAATTCCAGGGGAGAGTGGAAAACTGTTTTTT. Its protein product is CASSSKIPGESGKLFF.

This clonotype has just a few counts. This rearrangement joins TRBV19 to TRBJ2-7; D gene ambiguous. CDR1 LNHDA and CDR2 SQIVND come from the germline V gene (reference sequence). V lost 2 bases and J lost 0, with 8 bases in between. The CDR3 consists of 14 residues. The CDR3 reads CASSISQDSYEQYF. DNA of the CDR3: TGTGCCAGTAGTATAAGTCAGGACTCCTACGAGCAGTACTTC. Based on the CDR3 plus reference TRBV19 and TRBJ2-7, the full variable domain is DGGITQSPKYLFRKEGQNVTLSCEQNLNHDAMYWYRQDPGQGLRLIYYSQIVNDFQKGDIAEGYSVSREKKESFPLTVTSAQKNPTAFYLCASSISQDSYEQYFGPGTRLTVT.

The genes are TRBV2 and TRBJ1-4; TRBD1 agrees at 8 bases. CDR3 length: 15 amino acids. Germline CDR1 and CDR2: SNHLY and FYNNEI. V trimming: 5 bases; J trimming: 5 bases; junction bases outside the gene matches: 7. This CDR3 is CASSLGDRQNEKLFF. In nucleotides, the CDR3 is TGTGCCAGCAGTTTAGGGGACAGGCAGAATGAAAAACTGTTTTTT.

This CDR3 is CASSSDRQTQHF. The CDR3 DNA follows: TGTGCCAGCAGCAGCGACAGGCAGACCCAGCATTTT. The rearrangement joins TRBV7-2 to TRBJ1-5; D is perhaps TRBD1 (6 bases). Germline V gene lookup returns CDR1 SGHTA and CDR2 FQGNSA. The CDR3 consists of 12 residues. The V gene lost 5 bases and the J gene lost 11 bases, with 13 bases spanning the gap.

This clonotype has just a few counts. This sequence joins TRBV20-1 and TRBJ2-5; unclear D gene. V dropped 2 bases and J dropped 5 bases, with 18 bases sitting between them. Germline V lookup: CDR1 DFQATT, CDR2 SNEGSKA (reference sequence). The CDR3 runs to 15 residues. The CDR3 nucleotides read TGCAGTGCTAGAAAGTTGTTGGACGGGCGCGAGACCCAGTACTTC. It encodes CSARKLLDGRETQYF.

This clonotype appeared many times. V gene TRBV7-9 combines with J gene TRBJ1-5; 7 bases line up with TRBD1. This CDR3 spans 15 amino acids. With 4 bases clipped from V and 4 bases from J, the junction kept 7 bases outside the gene matches. CDR1 and CDR2 from the germline V gene are SEHNR and FQNEAQ (reference sequence). The CDR3 DNA follows: TGTGCCAGCAGCTCTAGGGGGCTTGGGAATCAGCCCCAGCATTTT. Translating it yields CASSSRGLGNQPQHF.

The V gene is TRBV10-2, the J gene TRBJ2-7, with 8 bases that match TRBD1. The trim removed 7 bases at V and 8 bases at J, leaving 13 bases unmatched. The length of the CDR3 is 14 residues. In germline, CDR1 is WSHSY, CDR2 SAAADI. The CDR3 region has the DNA TGCGCCAGCATGAAGGGAGGACAGGGAAGTCAGCAGTACTTC. Protein product: CASMKGGQGSQQYF.

The chain has TRBV7-2 and TRBJ2-5, with a weak D call TRBD2 (6 bases). V lost 3 bases and J lost 9, with 14 bases in between. Germline CDR1 SGHTA, CDR2 FQGNSA. The CDR3 is 13 amino acids. CDR3 DNA sequence: TGTGCCAGCAGCTTCGGTGGCAGGGAGGCCCAGTACTTC. Translation: CASSFGGREAQYF.

This chain joins TRBV28 and TRBJ2-7, with 9 bases matching TRBD1. The V gene's germline CDR1 is MDHEN and CDR2 SYDVKM. Trimming cost V 10 bases and J 2 bases; bases outside gene matches: 12. The CDR3 runs 15 residues. The CDR3 here is CAIQPGQGSPYEQYF. The DNA of the CDR3 is TGTGCCATTCAACCGGGACAGGGCAGCCCCTACGAGCAGTACTTC.

This clonotype was picked up many times. The chain employs TRBV9 and TRBJ2-6; D gene uncertain. The germline V and J ends were trimmed by 2 bases and 1 base, with 16 bases remaining between them. Germline CDR1 is SGDLS and CDR2 is YYNGEE. The CDR3 consists of 18 residues. DNA for the CDR3: TGTGCCAGCAGCGTTCCTCGGGCCTCCCTTTCTGGGGCCAACGTCCTGACTTTC. It specifies CASSVPRASLSGANVLTF. The complete variable domain, with remaining parts taken from reference TRBV9 and TRBJ2-6, reads DSGVTQTPKHLITATGQRVTLRCSPRSGDLSVYWYQQSLDQGLQFLIQYYNGEERAKGNILERFSAQQFPDLHSELNLSSLELGDSALYFCASSVPRASLSGANVLTFGAGSRLTVL.